The clone carrying this T cell receptor beta chain was found once. As processed by the authors: Reference gene primer amplification yielded estimated nucleated cell counts. The protocol was immunoSEQ multiplex PCR, while the TCRdb copy is restricted to in-frame clones and leaves out a portion. V and J calls and clone size are copied from that table; D and trimming were computed from the DNA. The data contain some 100,000 clones, approximately 90% of them singletons. The CDR3 is 14 amino acids. CDR1 SGHTA and CDR2 FQGNSA come from the germline V gene. Germline trimming cut 4 bases from V and 5 bases from J; bases unmatched to any gene: 7. This sample was taken from a study of blood T cell repertoires in COVID-19. Across the study: Sites in the United States, Italy and Spain provided acute and convalescent COVID-19 samples.

The receptor was isolated from a human donor in a cohort sampled during active COVID-19. This rearrangement joins TRBV7-2 to TRBJ2-7, with 8 nucleotides matching TRBD1. The sequenced sample was peripheral blood. The CDR3 nucleotides read TGTGCCAGCAGCTGGGACAGGTTTAGCCACGAGCAGTACTTC. Its protein is CASSWDRFSHEQYF.